The 30 T cell receptor beta chains below all came from one sample that was sequenced in a study of shared clonotypes between healthy human individuals. TCRdb's copy holds only in-frame clones and misses some; the assay was immunoSEQ multiplex PCR. The repertoire has around 2.3 million clones, nearly 97% of them found once; the top ten carry approximately 0.13%. What was sequenced was naive CD4+ T cells sorted from blood. The subset: CD45RA+ positively selected. The origin of the receptors is a man aged 18 to 29 in good health.

The chain combines TRBV30 with TRBJ1-6; 7 positions match TRBD1. The germline V gene has CDR1 GTSNPN and CDR2 SVGIG (reference sequence). Trimming cost V 0 bases and J 7 bases; bases outside gene matches: 12. CDR3 length equals 17 residues. CDR3 sequence: CAWSVRGFDRANSPLHF. The CDR3 DNA is TGTGCCTGGAGTGTACGAGGGTTCGACAGGGCCAATTCACCCCTCCACTTT.

A single count supports this clone. This chain joins TRBV10-1 and TRBJ2-7, with D hard to call. V lost 7 bases and J lost 5, with 6 bases in between. The CDR3 spans 10 residues. Per germline, CDR1 WNHNN and CDR2 SYGVQD (reference sequence). The DNA of the CDR3 is TGCGCCAGCACGCTAGACGAGCAGTACTTC. Its translation: CASTLDEQYF.

This clone showed up just a few times. The chain couples TRBV18 to TRBJ1-5; no reliable D call. Germline CDR1 reads KGHSH; CDR2 reads LQKENI. CDR3 length: 13 residues. V dropped 9 bases and J dropped 5 bases, with 14 bases sitting between them. The CDR3 region is CASLEGLDQPQHF. For the CDR3, the DNA is TGTGCCAGTCTAGAGGGCCTTGATCAGCCCCAGCATTTT.

The J gene is TRBJ2-5, the V gene TRBV28; 13 nucleotides match TRBD2. CDR3 length equals 17 residues. Per germline, CDR1 MDHEN and CDR2 SYDVKM. V lost 3 bases, J lost 3 bases, and 7 bases stayed unmatched. CDR3 coding DNA: TGTGCCAGCAGTTTCCCCCGGACTAGCGGGGGTAAAGAGACCCAGTACTTC. Translated: CASSFPRTSGGKETQYF.

A note on this clone: Other DNA sequences in the sample encode the same CDR3. The chain links TRBV30 to TRBJ1-1; D is possibly TRBD1 (6 bases). Germline assignment: CDR1 GTSNPN and CDR2 SVGIG (reference sequence). The CDR3 length is 13 residues. The V end was cut by 0 bases, the J end by 5 bases, with 10 bases between. The CDR3 DNA sequence: TGTGCCTGGAGTGTACTAGGGGGAACTGAAGCTTTCTTT. Its protein is CAWSVLGGTEAFF.

This clone was observed once. V gene TRBV6-1 combines with J gene TRBJ2-1, with TRBD1 identical over 9 bases. Germline assignment: CDR1 MNHNS and CDR2 SASEGT. V shed 6 bases and J 6 bases; nucleotides not matched to a gene: 9. CDR3 length: 15 residues. CDR3 DNA sequence: TGTGCCAGCAGCGAACAGGGGGCCGGGACCAATGAGCAGTTCTTC. Its protein is CASSEQGAGTNEQFF.

The chain employs TRBV4-1 and TRBJ1-3; maybe TRBD1 (5 bases). CDR1 and CDR2 (germline): MGHRA, YSYEKL. V gave up 6 bases and J gave up 0 bases, with 12 bases separating them. The CDR3 totals 15 residues. The CDR3 here is CASRTVIHSGNTIYF. In DNA form, the CDR3 reads TGCGCCAGCAGGACAGTTATTCACTCTGGAAACACCATATATTTT.

CDR3 sequence reads: CASSDPDRRGDEQYF. The CDR3 nucleotides read TGCGCCAGCAGTGATCCGGACAGGCGAGGGGACGAGCAGTACTTC. The chain links TRBV10-1 to TRBJ2-7; the match to TRBD1 covers 7 bases. Germline CDR1 is WNHNN and CDR2 is SYGVQD (reference sequence). With V trimmed by 3 bases and J by 5 bases, 10 bases remained unmatched. CDR3 length: 15 residues.

The V call is TRBV6-1, the J call TRBJ2-5; either TRBD1 or TRBD2 may supply D (5 bases each). V lost 9 bases and J 2 bases, leaving 19 bases between the germline ends. Germline V gene sequence: CDR1 MNHNS, CDR2 SASEGT. CDR3 length equals 15 residues. The CDR3 is CASRAAGTQQETQYF. Here the CDR3 DNA reads TGTGCCAGTAGGGCCGCAGGGACCCAACAAGAGACCCAGTACTTC.

This rearrangement joins TRBV7-2 to TRBJ2-3; 10 nucleotides line up with TRBD2. V dropped 5 bases and J dropped 3; count of bases not matched to a gene: 8. The CDR3 loop spans 16 amino acids. Germline CDR1 reads SGHTA; CDR2 reads FQGNSA. This CDR3 reads CASSPTQREGTDTQYF. The CDR3 DNA sequence: TGTGCCAGCAGCCCCACCCAGCGGGAGGGAACAGATACGCAGTATTTT.

The rearrangement links TRBV18 to TRBJ1-1; D might be TRBD1 (5 bases). The ends were cut back, 5 bases at V and 3 bases at J, with 7 bases in the middle. CDR3 length equals 12 residues. Per germline, CDR1 KGHSH and CDR2 LQKENI. The CDR3 DNA follows: TGTGCCAGCTCAAGCAGGGACACTGAAGCTTTCTTT. Protein product: CASSSRDTEAFF. Variable domain in full (rest from reference TRBV18 and TRBJ1-1): NAGVMQNPRHLVRRRGQEARLRCSPMKGHSHVYWYRQLPEEGLKFMVYLQKENIIDESGMPKERFSAEFPKEGPSILRIQQVVRGDSAAYFCASSSRDTEAFFGQGTRLTVV.

The chain joins TRBV5-1 to TRBJ1-3, with D possibly matching TRBD1 (5 bases). V gave up 0 bases and J gave up 1 base, with 11 bases separating them. This CDR3 region has 16 residues. Germline V lookup: CDR1 SGHRS, CDR2 YFSETQ. In DNA form, the CDR3 reads TGCGCCAGCAGCTTGGGACCTCAGGGTTCTGGAAACACCATATATTTT. Amino acids: CASSLGPQGSGNTIYF.

Notes on this clone: In the same sample, other DNA sequences code for this CDR3. The J gene is TRBJ2-7, the V gene TRBV18; D might be TRBD1 or TRBD2, each matching 6 bases. Trimming cost V 0 bases and J 0 bases, with 9 bases left between them. The CDR3 totals 15 residues. Germline lookup yields CDR1 KGHSH and CDR2 LQKENI. The DNA of the CDR3 is TGTGCCAGCTCACCACCAGGGGGGTCCTCCTACGAGCAGTACTTC. Protein: CASSPPGGSSYEQYF.

The chain has TRBV7-8 and TRBJ1-3, with 9 bases that match TRBD1. The J segment lost 5 bases and the V segment lost 4 bases, leaving 12 bases of the junction unmatched. The CDR3 is 17 amino acids. Germline CDR1 and CDR2: SGHVS and FQNEAQ. The CDR3 region is CASSSSGQGTKRNTIYF. The CDR3 region has the DNA TGTGCCAGCAGCTCTTCGGGACAGGGCACTAAACGAAACACCATATATTTT.

The V and J genes are TRBV10-3 and TRBJ1-1; 7 nucleotides align to TRBD1. This CDR3 region has 16 residues. Germline lookup yields CDR1 ENHRY and CDR2 SYGVKD. Trimming cost V 4 bases and J 0 bases; bases outside gene matches: 8. The CDR3 loop is CAISVFPTGLNTEAFF. In nucleotides, the CDR3 is TGTGCCATCAGTGTATTCCCGACAGGGTTGAACACTGAAGCTTTCTTT.

The chain has TRBV27 and TRBJ1-5, with TRBD1 matching over 8 bases. CDR1 MNHEY and CDR2 SMNVEV come from the germline V gene (reference sequence). Trimming cost V 5 bases and J 3 bases; bases outside gene matches: 6. The CDR3 contains 15 residues. The CDR3 sequence is CASSPTGALNQPQHF. The DNA of the CDR3 is TGTGCCAGCAGTCCGACAGGGGCCCTCAATCAGCCCCAGCATTTT.

V usage is TRBV14 and J usage is TRBJ1-2; no reliable D call. CDR1 SGHDN and CDR2 FVKESK come from the germline V gene. The CDR3 is 13 amino acids. The ends were cut back, 2 bases at V and 6 bases at J, with 10 bases in the middle. CDR3 amino acids: CASSQIGLDGYTF. The DNA of the CDR3 is TGTGCCAGCAGCCAAATAGGACTGGATGGCTACACCTTC.

V and J are TRBV9 and TRBJ2-7; no reliable D call. The V gene lost 0 bases and the J gene lost 3 bases, with 10 bases spanning the gap. Germline lookup yields CDR1 SGDLS and CDR2 YYNGEE. The CDR3 has 14 residues. DNA of the CDR3: TGTGCCAGCAGCGTAGGACTTACCAACTACGAGCAGTACTTC. Translated: CASSVGLTNYEQYF. The full variable domain, rest sourced from reference TRBV9 and TRBJ2-7, is DSGVTQTPKHLITATGQRVTLRCSPRSGDLSVYWYQQSLDQGLQFLIQYYNGEERAKGNILERFSAQQFPDLHSELNLSSLELGDSALYFCASSVGLTNYEQYFGPGTRLTVT.

This chain joins TRBV5-5 and TRBJ2-7; the match to TRBD2 covers 10 bases. This CDR3 has 13 residues. Trimming took 4 bases from V and 6 from J; bases not matched to a gene: 4. The germline gives CDR1 SGHKS, CDR2 YYEKEE (reference sequence). The CDR3 sequence is CASSGTSDIEQYF. DNA for the CDR3: TGTGCCAGCAGCGGGACTAGCGACATCGAGCAGTACTTC. The whole variable domain, remainder taken from reference TRBV5-5 and TRBJ2-7, is DAGVTQSPTHLIKTRGQQVTLRCSPISGHKSVSWYQQVLGQGPQFIFQYYEKEERGRGNFPDRFSARQFPNYSSELNVNALLLGDSALYLCASSGTSDIEQYFGPGTRLTVT.

This CDR3 reads CASSEFRGGTEAFF. For the CDR3, the DNA is TGTGCCAGCAGTGAATTTCGGGGAGGCACTGAAGCTTTCTTT. This rearrangement joins TRBV2 to TRBJ1-1; D remains ambiguous. This CDR3 region has 14 residues. Germline CDR1 is SNHLY and CDR2 is FYNNEI. Trimming took off 2 bases at V and 4 bases at J, with 11 bases between the two ends.

The V gene is TRBV7-9, the J gene TRBJ2-5; a weak D match, TRBD1 (5 bases). Trimming cost V 8 bases and J 2 bases, with 21 bases left between them. Per the germline V gene, CDR1 is SEHNR and CDR2 is FQNEAQ (reference sequence). This CDR3 is built from 16 residues. CDR3 nucleotide sequence: TGTGCCAGCGGGGTTGCAGGGTTTCCATTACAAGAGACCCAGTACTTC. This sequence encodes CASGVAGFPLQETQYF.

This clone appeared a single time. The chain joins TRBV19 to TRBJ2-5; 8 bases fit TRBD1. The V segment lost 1 base and the J segment 7 bases; nucleotides outside the gene matches: 8. This CDR3 is 15 amino acids long. Germline CDR1 reads LNHDA; CDR2 reads SQIVND (reference sequence). This chain's CDR3 is CASSIAGQGMGTQYF. CDR3 sequence (DNA): TGTGCCAGTAGTATAGCCGGACAGGGAATGGGGACCCAGTACTTC.

The V gene is TRBV18, the J gene TRBJ2-7; 9 bases fit TRBD2. The CDR3 runs 15 residues. Per germline, CDR1 KGHSH and CDR2 LQKENI. V was clipped by 4 bases and J by 1 base; unmatched bases: 5. The CDR3 coding sequence is TGTGCCAGCTCACTCCAGGCGGGAGGGTCCTACGAGCAGTACTTC. Its translation: CASSLQAGGSYEQYF.

This clone has only one observation. V usage is TRBV6-1 and J usage is TRBJ2-7; 7 nucleotides line up with TRBD2. The V segment lost 4 bases and the J segment 0 bases; nucleotides outside the gene matches: 6. CDR1 and CDR2 (germline): MNHNS, SASEGT. The CDR3 totals 15 residues. CDR3 coding DNA: TGTGCCAGCAGTGTGGAGGGAGGGTACTCCTACGAGCAGTACTTC. It yields the protein CASSVEGGYSYEQYF.

The rearrangement uses TRBV18 and TRBJ2-2, with 11 positions matching TRBD1. From germline, CDR1 is KGHSH and CDR2 LQKENI. After removal of 3 bases from V and 3 bases from J, the junction contained 9 bases not matched to a gene. The CDR3 loop spans 18 amino acids. The CDR3 loop reads CASSPTPDRGRDTGELFF. CDR3 coding DNA: TGTGCCAGCTCACCCACCCCGGACAGGGGGCGGGACACCGGGGAGCTGTTTTTT.

The gene calls are TRBV5-6 and TRBJ2-7; D is perhaps TRBD2 (6 bases). Germline V gene lookup returns CDR1 SGHDT and CDR2 YYEEEE. The CDR3 loop spans 15 amino acids. The ends were cut back, 2 bases at V and 5 bases at J, with 17 bases in the middle. The CDR3 DNA reads TGTGCCAGCAGCTTTGACTACGGGAGTTATGACGAGCAGTACTTC. Translated: CASSFDYGSYDEQYF.

V gene TRBV19 combines with J gene TRBJ1-5; D is undetermined. In germline, CDR1 is LNHDA, CDR2 SQIVND (reference sequence). CDR3 length equals 15 residues. Trimming removed 6 bases from V and 4 bases from J, with 16 bases in between. CDR3 DNA: TGTGCCAGTAGCAAGGCCCCGGGGAGTAATCAGCCCCAGCATTTT. Its translation is CASSKAPGSNQPQHF. The full variable domain, in which reference TRBV19 and TRBJ1-5 provide the parts outside the CDR3, is DGGITQSPKYLFRKEGQNVTLSCEQNLNHDAMYWYRQDPGQGLRLIYYSQIVNDFQKGDIAEGYSVSREKKESFPLTVTSAQKNPTAFYLCASSKAPGSNQPQHFGDGTRLSIL.

The chain employs TRBV7-6 and TRBJ2-2; possibly TRBD1 or TRBD2 for D (6 bases each). In germline, CDR1 is SGHVS, CDR2 FNYEAQ. The CDR3 consists of 17 residues. V was shortened by 6 bases and J by 4 bases, with 21 bases between the two germline ends. The CDR3 loop is CASSSSAPGAVTGELFF. The CDR3 coding sequence is TGTGCCAGCAGTTCCTCAGCGCCGGGGGCGGTCACCGGGGAGCTGTTTTTT.

The CDR3 region has the DNA TGTGCCAGTAGGGTCTCTGGGGCCAACGTCCTGACTTTC. Translated, it gives CASRVSGANVLTF. The genes are TRBV19 and TRBJ2-6; D remains ambiguous. The V and J ends lost 6 bases and 0 bases respectively, with 3 bases between them. This CDR3 spans 13 amino acids. Per the germline V gene, CDR1 is LNHDA and CDR2 is SQIVND (reference sequence).

The rearrangement joins TRBV30 to TRBJ1-4; no definite D call. CDR3 length: 12 residues. The germline V gene has CDR1 GTSNPN and CDR2 SVGIG (reference sequence). Trimming left V 2 bases short and J 8 bases short, with 9 bases between. Here the CDR3 reads CAWSPQREKLFF. In DNA form, the CDR3 reads TGTGCCTGGAGTCCGCAGAGGGAAAAACTGTTTTTT. Based on the CDR3 plus reference TRBV30 and TRBJ1-4, the full variable domain is SQTIHQWPATLVQPVGSPLSLECTVEGTSNPNLYWYRQAAGRGLQLLFYSVGIGQISSEVPQNLSASRPQDRQFILSSKKLLLSDSGFYLCAWSPQREKLFFGSGTQLSVL.